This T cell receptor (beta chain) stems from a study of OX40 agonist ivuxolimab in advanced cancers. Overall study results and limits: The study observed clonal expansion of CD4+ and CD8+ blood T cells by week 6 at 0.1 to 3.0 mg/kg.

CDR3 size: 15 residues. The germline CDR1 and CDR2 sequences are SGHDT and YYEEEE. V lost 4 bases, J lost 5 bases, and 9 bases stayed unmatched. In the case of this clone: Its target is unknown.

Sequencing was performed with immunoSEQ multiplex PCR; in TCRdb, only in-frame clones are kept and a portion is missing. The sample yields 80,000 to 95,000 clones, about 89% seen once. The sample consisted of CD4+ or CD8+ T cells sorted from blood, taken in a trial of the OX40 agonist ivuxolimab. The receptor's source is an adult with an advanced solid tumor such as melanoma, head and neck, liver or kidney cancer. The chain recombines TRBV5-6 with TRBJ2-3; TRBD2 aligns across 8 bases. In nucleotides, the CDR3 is TGTGCCAGCAGCCGGGGGGGAAGCCTAGGAGATACGCAGTATTTT. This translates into CASSRGGSLGDTQYF.